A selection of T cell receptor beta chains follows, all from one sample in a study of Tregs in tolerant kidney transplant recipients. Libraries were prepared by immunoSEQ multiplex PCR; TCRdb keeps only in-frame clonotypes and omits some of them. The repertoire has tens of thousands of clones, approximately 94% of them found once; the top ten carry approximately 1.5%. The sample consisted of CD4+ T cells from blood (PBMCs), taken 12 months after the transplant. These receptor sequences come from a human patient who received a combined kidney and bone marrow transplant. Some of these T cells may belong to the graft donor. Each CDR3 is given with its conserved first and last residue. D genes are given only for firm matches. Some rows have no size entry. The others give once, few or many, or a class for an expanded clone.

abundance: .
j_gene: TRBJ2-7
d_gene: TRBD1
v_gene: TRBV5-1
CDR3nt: TGCGCCAGCAGCTCCGCACCAGGACAGGGGGCGAGGGAGCAGTACTTC
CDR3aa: CASSSAPGQGAREQYF

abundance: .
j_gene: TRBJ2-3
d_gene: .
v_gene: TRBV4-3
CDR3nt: TGCGCCAGCAGCCAAGAAGGGGGGGCGGATACGCAGTATTTT
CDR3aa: CASSQEGGADTQYF

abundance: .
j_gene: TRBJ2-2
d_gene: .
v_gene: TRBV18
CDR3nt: TGTGCCAGCTCACCTAGTGCGGCGAAGAACACCGGGGAGCTGTTTTTT
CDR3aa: CASSPSAAKNTGELFF

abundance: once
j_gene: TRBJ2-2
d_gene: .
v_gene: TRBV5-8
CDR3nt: TGTGCCAGCAGCCGGAGCTATTCGACAGCGAACACCGGGGAGCTGTTTTTT
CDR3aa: CASSRSYSTANTGELFF

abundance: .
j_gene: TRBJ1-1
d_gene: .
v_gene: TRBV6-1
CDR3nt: TGTGCCAGCAGTGAAGTTGGGGGGTTAAACACTGAAGCTTTCTTT
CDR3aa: CASSEVGGLNTEAFF

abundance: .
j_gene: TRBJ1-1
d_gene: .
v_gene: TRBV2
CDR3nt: TGTGCCAGCAGTGAATTCGGGGGCACTGAAGCTTTCTTT
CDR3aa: CASSEFGGTEAFF

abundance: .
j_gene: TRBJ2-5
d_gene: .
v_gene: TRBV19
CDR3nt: TGTGCCAGTACCTCCAGGCGCGGGGCTGAGACCCAGTACTTC
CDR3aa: CASTSRRGAETQYF

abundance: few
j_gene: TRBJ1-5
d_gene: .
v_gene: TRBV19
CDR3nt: TGTGCCAGTAGCCCTGGTTGGGGAGGCAATCAGCCCCAGCATTTT
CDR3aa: CASSPGWGGNQPQHF

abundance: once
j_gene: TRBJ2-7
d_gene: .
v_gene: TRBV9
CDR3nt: TGTGCCAGCAGCGTAGATCTGGCAGGCTCCCTCTACGAGCAGTACTTC
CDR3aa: CASSVDLAGSLYEQYF

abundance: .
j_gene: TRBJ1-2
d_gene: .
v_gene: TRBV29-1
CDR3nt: TGCAGCGCCGGCTGGGCCGAGCTGAACTATGGCTACACCTTC
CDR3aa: CSAGWAELNYGYTF

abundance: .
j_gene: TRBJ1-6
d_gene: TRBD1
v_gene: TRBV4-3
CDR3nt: TGCGCCAGCAGCCAAGACACAGGGGGCTTTACTCCCCCCCTCCACTTT
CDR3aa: CASSQDTGGFTPPLHF

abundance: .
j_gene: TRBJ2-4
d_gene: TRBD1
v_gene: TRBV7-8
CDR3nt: TGTGCCAGCAGCGCTTCCGGGACAGGCAGATTCTACTTC
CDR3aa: CASSASGTGRFYF

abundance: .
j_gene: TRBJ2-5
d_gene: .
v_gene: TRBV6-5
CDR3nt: TGTGCCAGCAGTTCCTTCTTAGGCGGCTCAGAGACCCAGTACTTC
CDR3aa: CASSSFLGGSETQYF

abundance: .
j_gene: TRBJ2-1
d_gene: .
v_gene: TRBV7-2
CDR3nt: TGTGCCAGCAGCTTCCGGGACTACAATGAGCAGTTCTTC
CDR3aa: CASSFRDYNEQFF

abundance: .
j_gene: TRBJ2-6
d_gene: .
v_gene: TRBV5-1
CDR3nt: TGCGCCAGCAGCTACATCTCTGGGGCCAACGTCCTGACTTTC
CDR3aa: CASSYISGANVLTF

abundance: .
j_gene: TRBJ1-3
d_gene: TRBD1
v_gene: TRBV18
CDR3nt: TGTGCCAGCTCACCCGGACAGGACCTCTCTGGAAACACCATATATTTT
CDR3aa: CASSPGQDLSGNTIYF

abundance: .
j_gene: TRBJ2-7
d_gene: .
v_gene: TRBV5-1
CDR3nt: TGCGCCAGCAGCTTTTTAGCGGGAACAGGGGCGGAGCAGTACTTC
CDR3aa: CASSFLAGTGAEQYF

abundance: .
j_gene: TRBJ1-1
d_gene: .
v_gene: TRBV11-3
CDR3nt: TGTGCCGTCGCCCGGGACTACAACACTGAAGCTTTCTTT
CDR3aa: CAVARDYNTEAFF

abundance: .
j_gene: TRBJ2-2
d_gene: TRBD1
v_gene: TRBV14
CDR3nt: TGTGCCAGCAGCCATAACGACAGGGCAAAAACCGGGGAGCTGTTTTTT
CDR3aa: CASSHNDRAKTGELFF

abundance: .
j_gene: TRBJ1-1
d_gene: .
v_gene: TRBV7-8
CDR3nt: TGTGCCAGCAGCTCTGGGGAGGGCACTGAAGCTTTCTTT
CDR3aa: CASSSGEGTEAFF

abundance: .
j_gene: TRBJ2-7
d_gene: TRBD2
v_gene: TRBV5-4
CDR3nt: TGTGCCAGCAGCCCGGGACTAGCGAAATACGAGCAGTACTTC
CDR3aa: CASSPGLAKYEQYF

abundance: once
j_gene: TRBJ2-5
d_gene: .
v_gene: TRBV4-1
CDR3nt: TGCGCCAGCAGCCCAAGTAGTCTCCGAAGGGGAGAGACCCAGTACTTC
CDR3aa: CASSPSSLRRGETQYF

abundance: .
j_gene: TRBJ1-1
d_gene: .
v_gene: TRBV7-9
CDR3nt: TGTGCCAGCACGTGGCAGGTACTGAACACTGAAGCTTTCTTT
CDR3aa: CASTWQVLNTEAFF

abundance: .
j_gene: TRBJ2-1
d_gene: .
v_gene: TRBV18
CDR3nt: TGTGCCAGCTCACCACTACAGGGATCTGATTTCAATGAGCAGTTCTTC
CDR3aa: CASSPLQGSDFNEQFF

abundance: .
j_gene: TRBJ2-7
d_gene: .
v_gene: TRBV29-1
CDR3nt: TGCAGCGTGGAGAGGCTGAGCGCCTACGAGCAGTACTTC
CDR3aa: CSVERLSAYEQYF

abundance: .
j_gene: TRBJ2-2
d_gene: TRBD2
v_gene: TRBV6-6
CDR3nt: TGTGCCAGCAGTTACCAACTAGCGGGGGGCGGCGGGGAGCTGTTTTTT
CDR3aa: CASSYQLAGGGGELFF